Sequencing of this T cell receptor beta chain was carried out in a study of blood T cell repertoires in COVID-19 (dated by TCRdb to 2020 to 2021). Turning to the overall study: Samples from collaborators originated in the United States, Italy and Spain and spanned both the acute and convalescent phases of COVID-19. Where available, HLA class I and class II types were obtained from metadata supplied by the sample provider rather than from assay-based typing. The samples were drawn from two sources: the first 160 participants of the ongoing ImmuneRACE study, and 1,200 or so subjects contributed by 6 global collaborators. The dataset comprised deeply sampled blood TCRbeta repertoires from subjects exposed to, actively infected with, or recovered from COVID-19. The sample metadata nearly always contained a de-identified subject ID, COVID-19 status, age in years and sex. The prospective study material was composed of cDNA or gDNA derived from T cells, B-cell-depleted T cells, or PBMCs. A freely available public database, intended as a resource for researchers studying the immune response to SARS-CoV-2, is where the repertoires were released.

TCRbeta CDR3 regions were amplified from genomic DNA using the immunoSEQ Assay, a bias-controlled multiplex PCR. The authors' pipeline ran thus. The number of nucleated cells in each sample was estimated by amplification of reference gene primers within the assay. To quantify the absolute abundance of each unique TCRbeta CDR3 rearrangement, sequence reads were collapsed and filtered. For each sample, productive Simpson clonality was calculated as the square root of Simpson's diversity index across productive rearrangements. Not all clones reach the TCRdb copy of this immuneACCESS table, which keeps in-frame sequences only. Checked studies attribute under half of the gap to unresolved V genes and leave the rest unexplained. V and J calls and clone size are given by that table; D and trimming were obtained from the DNA. The sample table holds about 260,000 clones, of which roughly nine tenths were seen once. Around 9.5% of the sample goes to the ten largest clones.

A second Seattle source provided samples from volunteer blood donors who had recovered from COVID-19. The collaborating institutions used their own protocols to collect whole blood in K2EDTA tubes. For TCRbeta analysis, collaborator samples were shipped as frozen whole blood, as isolated PBMCs, or as DNA extracted from either sample type. Broader findings and caveats from the paper: How much clinical and demographic metadata was included differed by source and by participant, and the metadata was provided uncurated.

Inclusive of the bounding cysteine and phenylalanine, the CDR3 is 13 residues long. Only the CDR3 DNA stays, 39 bases, in frame from base 1. The trim is 6 bases for V and 0 bases for J, with a gap of 11 bases between the germline ends. CDR1 and CDR2 are drawn from the germline V gene: SQVTM, ANQGSEA. A note on this clone: It has no known antigen specificity. Base qualities are missing; no much larger clone stands one base away.

This TCR came from a man between 35 and 55 years old who had recovered from COVID-19. The chain joins TRBV29-1 to TRBJ1-2, with TRBD1 tentatively as D gene (6 bases match). Sequencing was performed on peripheral blood. For the CDR3, the sequence is CSVPNRANYGYTF. The bases are TGCAGCGTACCTAACAGGGCTAACTATGGCTACACCTTC.